A selection of T cell receptor beta chains follows, all from one sample in a study of T cell responses to AZD1222 COVID-19 vaccine. Assay used: immunoSEQ multiplex PCR; TCRdb lists only in-frame clones, some missing. The sample includes about 21,000 clones, roughly 80% of them seen just once. Sequences were derived from peripheral blood, sampled 28 days after the second AZD1222 dose. These TCRs come from an adult who received the AZD1222 COVID-19 vaccine. The CDR3 runs from the conserved cysteine through the conserved F or W. D genes are given only for firm matches. The size field is filled for only some rows; it gives once, few, many or a size class.

v_gene: TRBV10-1; abundance: -; d_gene: TRBD1; j_gene: TRBJ2-1; CDR3nt: TGCGCCAGCAGTGAAGGGACAGGGTTGTTAAATGAGCAGTTCTTC; CDR3aa: CASSEGTGLLNEQFF
v_gene: TRBV24-1; abundance: once; d_gene: TRBD2; j_gene: TRBJ2-7; CDR3nt: TGTGCCACCAGTGATTTGTCTGCTAGCGGGAGTTACGAGCAGTACTTC; CDR3aa: CATSDLSASGSYEQYF
v_gene: TRBV3-1/TRBV3-2; abundance: -; d_gene: TRBD2; j_gene: TRBJ2-3; CDR3nt: TGTGCCAGCAGCCTCACTAGCGGGAAGGGCACAGATACGCAGTATTTT; CDR3aa: CASSLTSGKGTDTQYF
v_gene: TRBV6-4; abundance: -; d_gene: TRBD2; j_gene: TRBJ2-7; CDR3nt: TGTGCCAGCACAACAGGCCTCAGGACTAGCGGGAAATGGGAGCAGTACTTC; CDR3aa: CASTTGLRTSGKWEQYF
v_gene: TRBV9; abundance: -; d_gene: TRBD1; j_gene: TRBJ1-2; CDR3nt: TGTGCCAGCAGCCTGGGGACAGGGGGCTTCTCTGGCTACACCTTC; CDR3aa: CASSLGTGGFSGYTF
v_gene: TRBV7-9; abundance: -; d_gene: -; j_gene: TRBJ1-2; CDR3nt: TGTGCCAGCAGCCCGGGCGGACAGAGCTATGGCTACACCTTC; CDR3aa: CASSPGGQSYGYTF
v_gene: TRBV7-2; abundance: -; d_gene: TRBD2; j_gene: TRBJ2-4; CDR3nt: TGTGCCAGCAGCTTAATAGGTGCTAGCGGGAACTTTGCCAAAAACATTCAGTACTTC; CDR3aa: CASSLIGASGNFAKNIQYF
v_gene: TRBV11-3; abundance: -; d_gene: TRBD1; j_gene: TRBJ1-2; CDR3nt: TGTGCCAGCAGCTTGCGTCCAGGGGGACTGTATGGCTACACCTTC; CDR3aa: CASSLRPGGLYGYTF
v_gene: TRBV7-9; abundance: -; d_gene: TRBD2; j_gene: TRBJ2-7; CDR3nt: TGTGCCAGCAGCTCAGTTGGACTAGCGGGATCCTACGAGCAGTACTTC; CDR3aa: CASSSVGLAGSYEQYF
v_gene: TRBV4-2; abundance: -; d_gene: TRBD2; j_gene: TRBJ2-5; CDR3nt: TGTGCCAGCAGCCAAGATCTAGCGGGAGAGGGGCAAGAGACCCAGTACTTC; CDR3aa: CASSQDLAGEGQETQYF
v_gene: TRBV5-6; abundance: -; d_gene: -; j_gene: TRBJ1-2; CDR3nt: TGTGCCAGCACCCCGGGCAACAACTATGGCTACACCTTC; CDR3aa: CASTPGNNYGYTF
v_gene: TRBV7-2; abundance: -; d_gene: -; j_gene: TRBJ2-1; CDR3nt: TGTGCCAGCAGCTTCGACAGGGCGGGGGATGAGCAGTTCTTC; CDR3aa: CASSFDRAGDEQFF
v_gene: TRBV6-5; abundance: -; d_gene: TRBD1; j_gene: TRBJ2-1; CDR3nt: TGTGCCAGCACAGACGACAGGGGCGGGTACAATGAGCAGTTCTTC; CDR3aa: CASTDDRGGYNEQFF
v_gene: TRBV3-1/TRBV3-2; abundance: few; d_gene: -; j_gene: TRBJ1-2; CDR3nt: TGTGCCAGCAGCCCACAAACAGGCCCCTACACCTTC; CDR3aa: CASSPQTGPYTF
v_gene: TRBV11-2; abundance: -; d_gene: -; j_gene: TRBJ2-1; CDR3nt: TGTGCCAGCAGCACCCGGGAACAGCAGTTCTTC; CDR3aa: CASSTREQQFF
v_gene: TRBV29-1; abundance: -; d_gene: TRBD2; j_gene: TRBJ2-3; CDR3nt: TGCAGCGTTGGAGTGGGGGAGGGAATCGGCGATACGCAGTATTTT; CDR3aa: CSVGVGEGIGDTQYF
v_gene: TRBV11-3; abundance: -; d_gene: -; j_gene: TRBJ2-1; CDR3nt: TGTGCCAGCATCGATCGATCGGGACCACAGCAGTTCTTC; CDR3aa: CASIDRSGPQQFF
v_gene: TRBV24-1; abundance: -; d_gene: TRBD1; j_gene: TRBJ2-2; CDR3nt: TGTGCCACCAGTGAGACAGGGGGCGGGACCGGGGAGCTGTTTTTT; CDR3aa: CATSETGGGTGELFF
v_gene: TRBV3-1/TRBV3-2; abundance: -; d_gene: -; j_gene: TRBJ2-3; CDR3nt: TGTGCCAGCAGCCAGGGTTTCACAGATACGCAGTATTTT; CDR3aa: CASSQGFTDTQYF
v_gene: TRBV7-2; abundance: -; d_gene: -; j_gene: TRBJ2-5; CDR3nt: TGTGCCAGCAGATCCGGGGACGGATCTCAAGAGACCCAGTACTTC; CDR3aa: CASRSGDGSQETQYF
v_gene: TRBV6-5; abundance: -; d_gene: -; j_gene: TRBJ1-2; CDR3nt: TGTGCCAGCGGTACCGGGACCAGACTTTATGGCTACACCTTC; CDR3aa: CASGTGTRLYGYTF
v_gene: TRBV18; abundance: -; d_gene: TRBD1; j_gene: TRBJ1-3; CDR3nt: TGTGCCAGCTCACCTAGCACGGCCGGGACAGGGGTCTCTGGAAACACCATATATTTT; CDR3aa: CASSPSTAGTGVSGNTIYF
v_gene: TRBV30; abundance: -; d_gene: TRBD1; j_gene: TRBJ1-3; CDR3nt: TGTGCCTGGAGTCAGGACAGGGAGGACACCATATATTTT; CDR3aa: CAWSQDREDTIYF
v_gene: TRBV7-9; abundance: -; d_gene: -; j_gene: TRBJ1-4; CDR3nt: TGTGCCAGCAGCTTAGCCTGTCTTTTT; CDR3aa: CASSLACLF
v_gene: TRBV6-1; abundance: -; d_gene: -; j_gene: TRBJ1-2; CDR3nt: TGTGCCAGCAGTGAAGCCGACTATGGCTACACCTTC; CDR3aa: CASSEADYGYTF
v_gene: TRBV14; abundance: -; d_gene: -; j_gene: TRBJ1-1; CDR3nt: TGTGCCAGCAGCCCCATGGTAGGGGTGAACACTGAAGCTTTCTTT; CDR3aa: CASSPMVGVNTEAFF
v_gene: TRBV6-8; abundance: -; d_gene: -; j_gene: TRBJ2-7; CDR3nt: TGTGCCAGCAGTACTCCTGGGTCCGGAGGTCGCTACGAGCAGTACTTC; CDR3aa: CASSTPGSGGRYEQYF
v_gene: TRBV2; abundance: -; d_gene: TRBD1; j_gene: TRBJ1-5; CDR3nt: TGTGCCAGCAGGAAGGACAGGGGCAATCAGCCCCAGCATTTT; CDR3aa: CASRKDRGNQPQHF
v_gene: TRBV6-6; abundance: -; d_gene: -; j_gene: TRBJ1-2; CDR3nt: TGTGCCAGCAGTTACCCAAGGGACCTTGGCTACACCTTC; CDR3aa: CASSYPRDLGYTF
v_gene: TRBV9; abundance: -; d_gene: -; j_gene: TRBJ2-7; CDR3nt: TGTGCCAGCAGCCCTAAACGCGGGACACGCTACGAGCAGTACTTC; CDR3aa: CASSPKRGTRYEQYF
v_gene: TRBV11-3; abundance: -; d_gene: -; j_gene: TRBJ1-4; CDR3nt: TGTGCCAGCAGCTTATCAGGGGAGGGTGAAAAACTGTTTTTT; CDR3aa: CASSLSGEGEKLFF
v_gene: TRBV25-1; abundance: once; d_gene: -; j_gene: TRBJ2-2; CDR3nt: TGTGCCAGCAGTGTCCCCGGGGGCGGGGAGCTGTTTTTT; CDR3aa: CASSVPGGGELFF
v_gene: TRBV6-5; abundance: -; d_gene: -; j_gene: TRBJ2-3; CDR3nt: TGTGCCAGCAGTCTTGGGGTGCGTGCAGATACGCAGTATTTT; CDR3aa: CASSLGVRADTQYF
v_gene: TRBV7-3; abundance: -; d_gene: -; j_gene: TRBJ2-7; CDR3nt: TGTGCCAGCAGCTTAAGGTCTAGGGGAAGCCACGAGCAGTACTTC; CDR3aa: CASSLRSRGSHEQYF
v_gene: TRBV3-1/TRBV3-2; abundance: few; d_gene: TRBD2; j_gene: TRBJ2-1; CDR3nt: TGTGCCAGCAGCCCATGGACTAGCGACTCCTACAATGAGCAGTTCTTC; CDR3aa: CASSPWTSDSYNEQFF
v_gene: TRBV27; abundance: -; d_gene: TRBD1; j_gene: TRBJ1-1; CDR3nt: TGTGCCAGCAGACAGGGGGTGGGATGGACTGAAGCTTTCTTT; CDR3aa: CASRQGVGWTEAFF
v_gene: TRBV4-1; abundance: few; d_gene: -; j_gene: TRBJ2-2; CDR3nt: TGCGCCAGCAGCCAGGTGGCAAGTAGCAGCGACACCGGGGAGCTGTTTTTT; CDR3aa: CASSQVASSSDTGELFF
v_gene: TRBV18; abundance: -; d_gene: TRBD1; j_gene: TRBJ2-3; CDR3nt: TGTGCCAGCTCACAGACGACAGGGAGCACAGATACGCAGTATTTT; CDR3aa: CASSQTTGSTDTQYF
v_gene: TRBV5-1; abundance: -; d_gene: -; j_gene: TRBJ1-4; CDR3nt: TGCGCCAGCAGCTTGGAAGGACAAGAAAAACTGTTTTTT; CDR3aa: CASSLEGQEKLFF
v_gene: TRBV24-1; abundance: few; d_gene: -; j_gene: TRBJ2-1; CDR3nt: TGTGCCACCAGTGATGGAAGGAAGCCGAATAGTGAGCAGTTCTTC; CDR3aa: CATSDGRKPNSEQFF
v_gene: TRBV18; abundance: -; d_gene: -; j_gene: TRBJ1-1; CDR3nt: TGTGCCAGCTCAGTACAGACGGGAGTGACTGAAGCTTTCTTT; CDR3aa: CASSVQTGVTEAFF
v_gene: TRBV5-1; abundance: -; d_gene: TRBD2; j_gene: TRBJ2-7; CDR3nt: TGCGCCAGCAGCTTGGATGGGACTAGGTACGAGCAGTACTTC; CDR3aa: CASSLDGTRYEQYF
v_gene: TRBV4-2; abundance: few; d_gene: TRBD1; j_gene: TRBJ2-1; CDR3nt: TGTGCCAGCAGCCAGGACAGGGGTAGGAGCTCCTACAATGAGCAGTTCTTC; CDR3aa: CASSQDRGRSSYNEQFF
v_gene: TRBV5-4; abundance: -; d_gene: TRBD2; j_gene: TRBJ2-7; CDR3nt: TGTGCCAGCAGCGAATGGACTAGCGAAATTTCCTACGAGCAGTACTTC; CDR3aa: CASSEWTSEISYEQYF
v_gene: TRBV2; abundance: -; d_gene: TRBD1; j_gene: TRBJ2-4; CDR3nt: TGTGCCAGCAGTGAGAGGGGGCGCGGGGCCAAAAACATTCAGTACTTC; CDR3aa: CASSERGRGAKNIQYF
v_gene: TRBV7-8; abundance: few; d_gene: TRBD2; j_gene: TRBJ2-7; CDR3nt: TGTGCCAGCAGCCCTCGCCTAGGGACTACCAACTACGAGCAGTACTTC; CDR3aa: CASSPRLGTTNYEQYF
v_gene: TRBV24-1; abundance: -; d_gene: -; j_gene: TRBJ1-2; CDR3nt: TGTGCCACCAGTGATTTGCGGGCTGGGAGCGGCTATGGCTACACCTTC; CDR3aa: CATSDLRAGSGYGYTF
v_gene: TRBV11-3; abundance: -; d_gene: TRBD1; j_gene: TRBJ2-1; CDR3nt: TGTGCCAGCAGCTTAGAAGGGACAGGGGTAGATGAGCAGTTCTTC; CDR3aa: CASSLEGTGVDEQFF
v_gene: TRBV9; abundance: -; d_gene: TRBD2; j_gene: TRBJ2-7; CDR3nt: TGTGCCAGCAGCGCGGCGACTAGCGGGCTAGGCGAGCAGTACTTC; CDR3aa: CASSAATSGLGEQYF
v_gene: TRBV5-1; abundance: -; d_gene: -; j_gene: TRBJ2-3; CDR3nt: TGCGCCAGCAGCTCGGAGACTAGCACAGATACGCAGTATTTT; CDR3aa: CASSSETSTDTQYF
v_gene: TRBV6-2/TRBV6-3; abundance: -; d_gene: TRBD2; j_gene: TRBJ2-3; CDR3nt: TGTGCCAGCAGCCCCATAGCGGGGTCAGATACGCAGTATTTT; CDR3aa: CASSPIAGSDTQYF
v_gene: TRBV10-1; abundance: -; d_gene: -; j_gene: TRBJ2-5; CDR3nt: TGCGCCAGCGGAGGGACGGGCGATATGCGTCAAGAGACCCAGTACTTC; CDR3aa: CASGGTGDMRQETQYF
v_gene: TRBV7-9; abundance: -; d_gene: -; j_gene: TRBJ2-3; CDR3nt: TGTGCCAGCAGCTTAGTTACGGGAGAGGTAGATACGCAGTATTTT; CDR3aa: CASSLVTGEVDTQYF
v_gene: TRBV10-3; abundance: once; d_gene: TRBD2; j_gene: TRBJ2-7; CDR3nt: TGTGCCATCAGTGATCTAAAGTTGACTAGCGGGAGGTCTGACGAGCAGTACTTC; CDR3aa: CAISDLKLTSGRSDEQYF
v_gene: TRBV15; abundance: -; d_gene: -; j_gene: TRBJ1-2; CDR3nt: TGTGCCACCAGCAGAGGGGGGGAGAGGACAGCCGGTGGCTACACCTTC; CDR3aa: CATSRGGERTAGGYTF
v_gene: TRBV6-2/TRBV6-3; abundance: -; d_gene: TRBD1; j_gene: TRBJ1-5; CDR3nt: TGTGCCAGCAGCTATGGGAGGGACAGCCATCAGCCCCAGCATTTT; CDR3aa: CASSYGRDSHQPQHF
v_gene: TRBV29-1; abundance: -; d_gene: -; j_gene: TRBJ2-1; CDR3nt: TGCAGCGTTGCATCACCGGGTGAGCAGTTCTTC; CDR3aa: CSVASPGEQFF
v_gene: TRBV30; abundance: -; d_gene: -; j_gene: TRBJ1-2; CDR3nt: TGTGCCTGGAGTGTGGAGGGGTTGCAGGGCTACACCTTC; CDR3aa: CAWSVEGLQGYTF
v_gene: TRBV6-5; abundance: -; d_gene: TRBD2; j_gene: TRBJ2-3; CDR3nt: TGTGCCAGCATCGGGACTAGCGGGAGAACAGATACGCAGTATTTT; CDR3aa: CASIGTSGRTDTQYF
v_gene: TRBV11-3; abundance: -; d_gene: TRBD2; j_gene: TRBJ2-1; CDR3nt: TGTGCCAGCAGCGCCTCGCTAGCGGGAGGAGAGAATGAGCAGTTCTTC; CDR3aa: CASSASLAGGENEQFF